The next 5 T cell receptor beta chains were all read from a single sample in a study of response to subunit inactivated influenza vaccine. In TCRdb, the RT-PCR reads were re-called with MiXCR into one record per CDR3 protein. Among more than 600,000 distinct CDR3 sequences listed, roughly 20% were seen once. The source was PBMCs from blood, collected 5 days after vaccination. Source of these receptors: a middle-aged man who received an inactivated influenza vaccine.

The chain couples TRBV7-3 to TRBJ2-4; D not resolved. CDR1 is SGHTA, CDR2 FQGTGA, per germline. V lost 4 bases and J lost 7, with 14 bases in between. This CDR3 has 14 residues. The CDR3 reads CASSSPLDGNIQYF. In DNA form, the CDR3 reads TGTGCCAGCAGCTCCCCCTTGGACGGTAACATTCAGTACTTC. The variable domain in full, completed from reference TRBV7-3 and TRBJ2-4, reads GAGVSQTPSNKVTEKGKYVELRCDPISGHTALYWYRQSLGQGPEFLIYFQGTGAADDSGLPNDRFFAVRPEGSVSTLKIQRTERGDSAVYLCASSSPLDGNIQYFGAGTRLSVL.

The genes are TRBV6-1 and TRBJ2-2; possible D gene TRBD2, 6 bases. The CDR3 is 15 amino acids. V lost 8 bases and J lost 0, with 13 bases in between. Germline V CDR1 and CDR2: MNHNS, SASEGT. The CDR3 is CASGGKGANTGELFF. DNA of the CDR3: TGTGCCAGCGGAGGGAAAGGCGCGAACACCGGGGAGCTGTTTTTT.

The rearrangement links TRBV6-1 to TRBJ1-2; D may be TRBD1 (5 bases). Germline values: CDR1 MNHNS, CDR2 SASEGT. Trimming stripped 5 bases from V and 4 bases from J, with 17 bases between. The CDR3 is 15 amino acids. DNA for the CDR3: TGTGCCAGCAGTAGGGGCCAGCCTAAGGTCTATGGCTACACCTTC. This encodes CASSRGQPKVYGYTF.

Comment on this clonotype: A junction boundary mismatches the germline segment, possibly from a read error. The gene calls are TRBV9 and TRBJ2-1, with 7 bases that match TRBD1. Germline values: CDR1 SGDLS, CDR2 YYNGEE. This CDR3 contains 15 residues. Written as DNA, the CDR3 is TGTACCAGCAGTTTAGAAGGGGGCTACGGTAATGAGCAGTTCTTC. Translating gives CTSSLEGGYGNEQFF.

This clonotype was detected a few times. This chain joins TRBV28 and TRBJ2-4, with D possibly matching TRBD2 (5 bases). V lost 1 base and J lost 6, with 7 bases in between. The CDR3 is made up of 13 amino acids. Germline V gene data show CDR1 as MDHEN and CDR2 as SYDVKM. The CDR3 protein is CASSLFRGNIQYF. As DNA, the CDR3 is TGTGCCAGCAGTTTATTTCGGGGAAACATTCAGTACTTC. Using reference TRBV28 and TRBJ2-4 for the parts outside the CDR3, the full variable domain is DVKVTQSSRYLVKRTGEKVFLECVQDMDHENMFWYRQDPGLGLRLIYFSYDVKMKEKGDIPEGYSVSREKKERFSLILESASTNQTSMYLCASSLFRGNIQYFGAGTRLSVL.